A single sample is the source of the 15 T cell receptor beta chains below, sequenced in a study of blood T cell repertoires in COVID-19. Here immunoSEQ multiplex PCR was the method, and the copy in TCRdb shows in-frame clones only, minus some. The table includes about 400,000 clones, approximately 85% detected once. The sequenced sample consisted of PBMCs or T cells enriched from blood (not recorded which). Receptors were obtained from a woman aged 35 to 49 with acute COVID-19.

V usage is TRBV6-2 or TRBV6-3 and J usage is TRBJ1-4; no reliable D call. Germline-derived CDR1 and CDR2 are MNHEY and SVGEGT. CDR3 length equals 15 residues. Trimming shortened V by 0 bases and J by 8 bases, and 13 bases separated the two germline ends. The CDR3 protein is CASSYSKADLEKLFF. DNA for the CDR3: TGTGCCAGCAGTTACTCGAAGGCGGATCTAGAAAAACTGTTTTTT.

The chain employs TRBV6-1 and TRBJ1-2; D unclear. CDR1 is MNHNS and CDR2 is SASEGT in the germline V gene. CDR3 length equals 14 residues. V was clipped by 2 bases and J by 3 bases, with 10 bases between them. CDR3 amino acids: CASSENVRYYGYTF. The DNA for the CDR3 is TGTGCCAGCAGTGAAAACGTGAGGTACTATGGCTACACCTTC.

The V call is TRBV6-5, the J call TRBJ2-2, with 9 bases that match TRBD1. Germline assignment: CDR1 MNHEY and CDR2 SVGAGI. The CDR3 length is 15 residues. Germline trimming cut 5 bases from V and 4 bases from J; bases unmatched to any gene: 5. The CDR3 protein is CASSRTGGGTGELFF. CDR3 bases: TGTGCCAGCAGTCGAACAGGGGGCGGCACCGGGGAGCTGTTTTTT.

The gene calls are TRBV19 and TRBJ2-7; TRBD2 matches at 11 bases. V trimming: 5 bases; J trimming: 4 bases; junction bases outside the gene matches: 7. CDR1 LNHDA and CDR2 SQIVND come from the germline V gene (reference sequence). This CDR3 has 15 residues. The CDR3 loop reads CASSHSSGGSYEQYF. The DNA for the CDR3 is TGTGCCAGTAGTCACTCTAGCGGGGGGTCTTACGAGCAGTACTTC.

The chain uses TRBV19 and TRBJ1-4; D is unresolved. This CDR3 has 14 residues. Trimming took 4 bases from V and 0 from J, leaving 6 bases between them. Germline assignment: CDR1 LNHDA and CDR2 SQIVND (reference sequence). The CDR3 loop is CASSTTATNEKLFF. The CDR3, as DNA: TGTGCCAGTAGTACCACGGCAACTAATGAAAAACTGTTTTTT.

This clone was observed once. The chain combines TRBV18 with TRBJ1-1, with TRBD1 as a possible D gene (5 bases). The germline CDR1 and CDR2 sequences are KGHSH and LQKENI. The CDR3 contains 14 residues. The germline V and J ends were trimmed by 4 bases and 1 base, with 10 bases remaining between them. CDR3 sequence reads: CASSRSTANTEAFF. CDR3 sequence (DNA): TGTGCCAGCTCACGGTCGACAGCGAACACTGAAGCTTTCTTT.

The chain has TRBV10-3 and TRBJ2-3; 8 bases are shared with TRBD2. CDR1 is ENHRY and CDR2 is SYGVKD in the germline V gene. V trimming: 5 bases; J trimming: 3 bases; junction bases outside the gene matches: 7. The CDR3 totals 15 residues. DNA of the CDR3: TGTGCCATCAGTCCCCTGGGACTAGGGACAGATACGCAGTATTTT. As protein: CAISPLGLGTDTQYF.

Remarks on this clone: This specimen includes other DNA sequences encoding the same CDR3. This chain connects TRBV6-5 to TRBJ1-5; D unclear. Germline CDR1 reads MNHEY; CDR2 reads SVGAGI. The CDR3 extends over 13 amino acids. Trimming removed 5 bases at V and 5 bases at J, with 10 bases between. The CDR3 DNA follows: TGTGCCAGCAGTCCCGATCGGTATCAGCCCCAGCATTTT. It translates to CASSPDRYQPQHF.

The chain has TRBV29-1 and TRBJ2-5; tentative D call: TRBD1 (6 bases). The germline V gene has CDR1 SQVTM and CDR2 ANQGSEA. Trimming cost V 5 bases and J 1 base, with 17 bases left between them. The CDR3 totals 15 residues. The CDR3 loop is CSVTGQRTAQETQYF. For the CDR3, the DNA is TGCAGCGTTACCGGCCAGAGGACAGCCCAAGAGACCCAGTACTTC.

The J gene is TRBJ1-2, the V gene TRBV5-6, with 7 bases aligning to TRBD1. The germline V gene has CDR1 SGHDT and CDR2 YYEEEE. V lost 6 bases and J lost 2; bases outside the gene matches: 10. The CDR3 totals 15 residues. CDR3 nucleotide sequence: TGTGCCAGCACCTCCCCGAAGGGACAGAACTATGGCTACACCTTC. Translation gives CASTSPKGQNYGYTF.

J is TRBJ2-7 and V is TRBV7-8, with 7 bases matching TRBD1. Germline CDR1 SGHVS, CDR2 FQNEAQ. V gave up 1 base and J gave up 4 bases; unmatched junction bases: 4. The CDR3 has 14 amino acids. CDR3 sequence reads: CASSLEGGAYEQYF. The CDR3 nucleotides are TGTGCCAGCAGCTTAGAAGGGGGCGCGTACGAGCAGTACTTC.

This chain uses TRBV20-1 with TRBJ2-7; a possible D gene is TRBD1 (6 bases). CDR3 length: 11 residues. The V end was cut by 3 bases, the J end by 9 bases, with 12 bases between. Germline assignment: CDR1 DFQATT and CDR2 SNEGSKA (reference sequence). CDR3 residues: CSASGTIVQYF. CDR3 coding DNA: TGCAGTGCTAGCGGGACAATAGTGCAGTACTTC.

The gene calls are TRBV6-5 and TRBJ1-1; unclear D gene. V gave up 2 bases and J gave up 8 bases, with 6 bases separating them. In germline, CDR1 is MNHEY, CDR2 SVGAGI. The CDR3 extends over 11 amino acids. The CDR3 spells CASSYDQEAFF. DNA for the CDR3: TGTGCCAGCAGTTACGATCAGGAAGCTTTCTTT.

This clone was observed a few times. The rearrangement joins TRBV4-1 to TRBJ2-6; TRBD1 might be the D (6 bases). CDR3 size: 16 residues. Trimming pared 1 base from V and 2 bases from J, leaving 9 bases between. Germline-derived CDR1 and CDR2 are MGHRA and YSYEKL. The CDR3 bases are TGCGCCAGCAGCCAAGTCCCAGGGGCTGGGGCCAACGTCCTGACTTTC. Residues: CASSQVPGAGANVLTF.

The V and J genes are TRBV2 and TRBJ2-3, with 11 nucleotides matching TRBD2. The germline V gene encodes CDR1 SNHLY and CDR2 FYNNEI. The CDR3 runs 17 residues. V trimming: 4 bases; J trimming: 2 bases; junction bases outside the gene matches: 8. CDR3 sequence reads: CASSVSRLAGNTDTQYF. CDR3 nucleotide sequence: TGTGCCAGCAGTGTATCTAGACTAGCGGGGAACACAGATACGCAGTATTTT.